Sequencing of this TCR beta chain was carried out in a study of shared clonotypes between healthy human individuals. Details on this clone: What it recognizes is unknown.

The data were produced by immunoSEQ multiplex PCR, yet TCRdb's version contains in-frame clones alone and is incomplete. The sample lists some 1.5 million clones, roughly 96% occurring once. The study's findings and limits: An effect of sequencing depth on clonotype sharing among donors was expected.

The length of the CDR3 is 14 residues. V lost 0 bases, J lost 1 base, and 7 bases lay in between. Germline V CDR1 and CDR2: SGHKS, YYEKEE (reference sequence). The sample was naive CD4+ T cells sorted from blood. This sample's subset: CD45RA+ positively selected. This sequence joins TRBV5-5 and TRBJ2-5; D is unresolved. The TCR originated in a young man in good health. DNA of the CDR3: TGTGCCAGCAGCTTGGCCCAGATCCAAGAGACCCAGTACTTC. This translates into CASSLAQIQETQYF.